These 21 T cell receptor beta chains were all obtained from the same sample, sequenced in a study of shared clonotypes between healthy human individuals. TCRdb's table, derived via immunoSEQ multiplex PCR, lists solely in-frame clones and lacks some. The data show about half a million clones, with 70% to 85% seen just once and about 12% held by the top ten. The sample consisted of PBMCs. These receptors were taken from a woman in her forties in good health. Some clones in this sample may be carry-over from other donors' samples.

The gene calls are TRBV7-8 and TRBJ1-1, with D uncertain. The CDR3 has 14 residues. V was pared by 1 base and J by 1 base, with 7 bases between. Germline CDR1 is SGHVS and CDR2 is FQNEAQ. The CDR3 reads CASSLGRRNTEAFF. CDR3 sequence (DNA): TGTGCCAGCAGCTTAGGACGGAGGAACACTGAAGCTTTCTTT.

The chain has TRBV15 and TRBJ1-2, with a possible D match to TRBD1 (5 bases). V was cut by 1 base and J by 2 bases, with 11 bases left in between. The CDR3 has 15 residues. Germline CDR1 is LNHNV and CDR2 is YYDKDF (reference sequence). CDR3: CATSRGGEVNYGYTF. Here the CDR3 DNA reads TGTGCCACCAGCAGAGGGGGGGAGGTGAACTATGGCTACACCTTC. Complete variable domain (other parts from reference TRBV15 and TRBJ1-2): DAMVIQNPRYQVTQFGKPVTLSCSQTLNHNVMYWYQQKSSQAPKLLFHYYDKDFNNEADTPDNFQSRRPNTSFCFLDIRSPGLGDTAMYLCATSRGGEVNYGYTFGSGTRLTVV.

The genes are TRBV4-2 and TRBJ2-3; TRBD2 matches 7 bases. V gave up 2 bases and J gave up 4 bases; unmatched junction bases: 18. CDR3 length: 19 amino acids. Germline lookup yields CDR1 LGHNA and CDR2 YNFKEQ. The CDR3 DNA sequence: TGTGCCAGCAGCCAACACCTCAGCGGGACCCCGCCTTCCGCAGATACGCAGTATTTT. Protein sequence: CASSQHLSGTPPSADTQYF.

Remarks on this clone: A read error is the likely source, as a far larger clone sits one nucleotide away. Other DNA sequences within the sample encode an identical CDR3. This CDR3 is CASSVEGHTEAFF. CDR3 bases: TGTGCCAGCAGTGTTGAGGGACACACTGAGGCTTTCTTT. The chain employs TRBV6-1 and TRBJ1-1; D is possibly TRBD1 (6 bases). Germline CDR1 is MNHNS and CDR2 is SASEGT. The length of the CDR3 is 13 residues.

V usage is TRBV6-1 and J usage is TRBJ1-5; 8 bases are a match to TRBD1. Germline assignment: CDR1 MNHNS and CDR2 SASEGT. The V gene end was trimmed by 6 bases and the J gene end by 1 base; junction bases not matched to a gene: 5. The CDR3 loop spans 15 amino acids. The CDR3 DNA follows: TGTGCCAGCAGCTCCACAGGGGGAAGCAATCAGCCCCAGCATTTT. This gives the protein CASSSTGGSNQPQHF.

This chain links TRBV7-6 with TRBJ2-1, with D perhaps matching TRBD2 (7 bases). V gave up 4 bases and J gave up 10 bases, with 14 bases separating them. This CDR3 spans 13 amino acids. Germline CDR1 and CDR2: SGHVS and FNYEAQ. The CDR3 reads CASSSRGGGEQFF. For the CDR3, the DNA is TGTGCCAGCAGCTCCAGAGGGGGGGGAGAGCAGTTCTTC.

The V and J genes are TRBV5-4 and TRBJ2-5; TRBD2 aligns across 8 bases. CDR1 is SGHNT, CDR2 YYREEE, per germline (reference sequence). The CDR3 is made up of 13 amino acids. With V trimmed by 7 bases and J by 4 bases, 6 bases remained unmatched. CDR3 DNA: TGTGCCAGCTCCACAGCGGGAGCAGAGACCCAGTACTTC. This gives the protein CASSTAGAETQYF.

This chain links TRBV10-3 with TRBJ2-7; maybe TRBD2 (6 bases). The CDR3 has 15 amino acids. Trimming stripped 7 bases from V and 6 bases from J, with 22 bases between. Germline CDR1 is ENHRY and CDR2 is SYGVKD. CDR3 sequence: CAINPSGVLNGEQYF. The CDR3 nucleotides are TGTGCCATCAATCCCTCGGGAGTTCTAAATGGCGAGCAGTACTTC.

The chain combines TRBV10-3 with TRBJ1-5, with TRBD1 matching over 9 bases. The ends lost 9 bases at V and 3 bases at J; junction bases unmatched: 3. The CDR3 contains 13 residues. Germline V CDR1 and CDR2: ENHRY, SYGVKD. The CDR3 DNA is TGTGCCATAGGACAGGGGACCAATCAGCCCCAGCATTTT. As protein: CAIGQGTNQPQHF.

The V gene is TRBV11-2, the J gene TRBJ1-6; no definite D call. Germline loops: CDR1 SGHAT, CDR2 FQNNGV. This CDR3 region has 13 residues. V lost 2 bases and J 5 bases, leaving 4 bases between the germline ends. CDR3 sequence: CASSLQDNSPLHF. The DNA for the CDR3 is TGTGCCAGCAGCTTACAGGATAATTCACCCCTCCACTTT.

The chain carries TRBV25-1 and TRBJ2-1; 8 bases fit TRBD2. The V gene's germline CDR1 is MGHDK and CDR2 SYGVNS. The CDR3 totals 16 residues. Unmatched junction bases numbered 12, after V lost 2 bases and J lost 9 bases. The CDR3 loop is CASSEESKRERSEQFF. CDR3 DNA: TGTGCCAGCAGTGAAGAGTCAAAGCGGGAGAGGTCTGAGCAGTTCTTC.

The V gene is TRBV11-1, the J gene TRBJ2-2, with 11 positions matching TRBD2. Germline values: CDR1 SGHAT, CDR2 FQDESV (reference sequence). The V segment lost 4 bases and the J segment 5 bases; nucleotides outside the gene matches: 9. The CDR3 spans 17 residues. The CDR3 DNA is TGTGCCAGCAGCTCCCCACTAGCGGGGGTTTATACCGGGGAGCTGTTTTTT. Its translation is CASSSPLAGVYTGELFF.

The V gene is TRBV28, the J gene TRBJ2-3, with D uncertain. V lost 3 bases to trimming and J lost 3 bases, with 4 bases between them. Germline CDR1 and CDR2: MDHEN and SYDVKM. This CDR3 region has 12 residues. CDR3 in amino acids: CASSLGTDTQYF. The CDR3 nucleotides read TGTGCCAGCAGTTTGGGTACAGATACGCAGTATTTT. Filled out from reference TRBV28 and TRBJ2-3, the complete variable domain reads DVKVTQSSRYLVKRTGEKVFLECVQDMDHENMFWYRQDPGLGLRLIYFSYDVKMKEKGDIPEGYSVSREKKERFSLILESASTNQTSMYLCASSLGTDTQYFGPGTRLTVL.

The sample holds one count of this clone. This chain connects TRBV6-4 to TRBJ2-6; no firm D call. With 5 bases removed from V and 2 bases from J, the gap between germline ends came to 7 bases. Germline CDR1 MRHNA, CDR2 SNTAGT. This CDR3 comprises 14 residues. CDR3 coding DNA: TGTGCCAGCAGTCAGTTACCTGGGGCCAACGTCCTGACTTTC. Amino acid sequence: CASSQLPGANVLTF.

This chain uses TRBV5-1 with TRBJ2-5, with D possibly being TRBD1 (5 bases). From germline, CDR1 is SGHRS and CDR2 YFSETQ. The CDR3 extends over 14 amino acids. With 4 bases removed from V and 0 bases from J, the gap between germline ends came to 10 bases. The DNA of the CDR3 is TGCGCCAGCAGCGTCTCAGGGAACCAAGAGACCCAGTACTTC. Encoded protein: CASSVSGNQETQYF.

The chain employs TRBV28 and TRBJ1-4; D is ambiguous. Trimming cost V 6 bases and J 5 bases, with 10 bases left between them. The CDR3 runs to 13 residues. Germline V lookup: CDR1 MDHEN, CDR2 SYDVKM. The CDR3 sequence: CASSPGRNEKLFF. The CDR3 region has the DNA TGTGCCAGCAGCCCCGGGAGGAATGAAAAACTGTTTTTT. Full variable domain (missing parts from reference TRBV28 and TRBJ1-4): DVKVTQSSRYLVKRTGEKVFLECVQDMDHENMFWYRQDPGLGLRLIYFSYDVKMKEKGDIPEGYSVSREKKERFSLILESASTNQTSMYLCASSPGRNEKLFFGSGTQLSVL.

The chain employs TRBV28 and TRBJ2-7, with D unclear. Gene TRBJ2-1 matches the end of the DNA better, so the J call may be wrong. The germline V gene has CDR1 MDHEN and CDR2 SYDVKM. This CDR3 is built from 13 residues. CDR3 residues: CASSSGAYNEQFF. The DNA for the CDR3 is TGTGCCAGCAGTTCAGGAGCCTACAATGAGCAGTTCTTC.

This chain connects TRBV4-2 to TRBJ2-1; D not resolved. CDR3 length: 15 amino acids. V was trimmed by 0 bases and J by 6 bases, leaving 12 bases between them. Germline assignment: CDR1 LGHNA and CDR2 YNFKEQ. The CDR3 spells CASSQEASAFNEQFF. The CDR3 nucleotides read TGTGCCAGCAGCCAAGAGGCCAGCGCCTTCAATGAGCAGTTCTTC.

The chain uses TRBV6-1 and TRBJ1-2; perhaps TRBD1 as D (5 bases). Between the trimmed V and J ends, which lost 2 bases and 8 bases, there was a span of 9 bases. This CDR3 spans 12 amino acids. The V gene's germline CDR1 is MNHNS and CDR2 SASEGT. The CDR3 is CASSEMGDGYTF. CDR3 DNA sequence: TGTGCCAGCAGTGAAATGGGGGACGGCTACACCTTC.

The gene calls are TRBV19 and TRBJ1-4, with D possibly being TRBD1 (5 bases). This CDR3 has 14 residues. Trimming took off 10 bases at V and 7 bases at J, with 19 bases between the two ends. Per germline, CDR1 LNHDA and CDR2 SQIVND (reference sequence). CDR3 loop: CATARDQRSEKLFF. CDR3 sequence (DNA): TGTGCCACCGCCCGGGACCAGAGGTCTGAAAAACTGTTTTTT.

This clone was seen once. The V gene is TRBV14, the J gene TRBJ2-3; D is unclear. Germline CDR1 reads SGHDN; CDR2 reads FVKESK. There are 13 residues in the CDR3. V dropped 0 bases and J dropped 1 base, with 2 bases sitting between them. CDR3 DNA: TGTGCCAGCAGCCAAGAAGGCACAGATACGCAGTATTTT. Residues: CASSQEGTDTQYF. Full variable domain (remainder filled in from reference TRBV14 and TRBJ2-3): EAGVTQFPSHSVIEKGQTVTLRCDPISGHDNLYWYRRVMGKEIKFLLHFVKESKQDESGMPNNRFLAERTGGTYSTLKVQPAELEDSGVYFCASSQEGTDTQYFGPGTRLTVL.